The clone carrying this TCR beta chain was observed at least ten times. TCRdb reanalysed the 5' RACE reads using MiXCR and keeps one entry per CDR3 protein. Seen here are more than 60,000 distinct CDR3 sequences, 6.2% observed once, and the top ten hold approximately 5%. This sample is drawn from a study of CD8 T cells in ankylosing spondylitis. The trim removed 1 base at V and 9 bases at J, leaving 5 bases unmatched. The V gene's germline CDR1 is SGHTA and CDR2 FQGNSA. There are 15 residues in the CDR3. The sequence was collected from a male donor with ankylosing spondylitis. Source material: synovial fluid, either unsorted or a sorted T cell fraction (not recorded which). The chain combines TRBV7-2 with TRBJ2-1; 11 bases align to TRBD2. The CDR3 is CASSLVAGGQGEQFF. The DNA for the CDR3 is TGTGCCAGCAGCTTAGTAGCGGGAGGGCAGGGTGAGCAGTTCTTC. Using reference TRBV7-2 and TRBJ2-1 for the parts outside the CDR3, the full variable domain is GAGVSQSPSNKVTEKGKDVELRCDPISGHTALYWYRQSLGQGLEFLIYFQGNSAPDKSGLPSDRFSAERTGGSVSTLTIQRTQQEDSAVYLCASSLVAGGQGEQFFGPGTRLTVL.